What follows are 10 T cell receptor beta chains derived from one specimen sequenced in a study of CD8 T cells in ankylosing spondylitis. TCRdb analysed the 5' RACE reads with MiXCR anew, one entry per CDR3 protein. Of more than 300,000 distinct CDR3 sequences listed, 9.5% to 13% were seen once; the top ten hold roughly 9%. The sequenced material came from blood, either unsorted or a sorted T cell fraction (not recorded which). These TCRs come from a female donor with ankylosing spondylitis or in good health (not recorded which).

This clonotype was seen at least ten times. The chain has TRBV29-1 and TRBJ1-2, with 7 bases lining up with TRBD1. This CDR3 comprises 13 residues. Germline loops: CDR1 SQVTM, CDR2 ANQGSEA. V trimming: 6 bases; J trimming: 3 bases; junction bases outside the gene matches: 7. CDR3 region: CSVHDRVDYGYTF. The CDR3 region has the DNA TGCAGCGTACACGACAGGGTCGACTATGGCTACACCTTC.

This clonotype came up many times. The rearrangement links TRBV6-1 to TRBJ1-2; no reliable D call. This CDR3 has 13 amino acids. The V gene's germline CDR1 is MNHNS and CDR2 SASEGT. The V end was cut by 4 bases, the J end by 0 bases, with 6 bases between. DNA for the CDR3: TGTGCCAGCAGTGCAACAGCTAACTATGGCTACACCTTC. Translated, it gives CASSATANYGYTF.

This clonotype was seen more than once but under ten times. V gene TRBV7-2 combines with J gene TRBJ2-1, with D possibly matching TRBD2 (6 bases). Germline lookup yields CDR1 SGHTA and CDR2 FQGNSA. The CDR3 length is 16 residues. Deletions cut 5 bases from V and 4 bases from J, with 18 bases between. The CDR3 region has the DNA TGTGCCAGCAGCCCAGCCCCGGGACGGGAGTACAATGAGCAGTTCTTC. Its translation is CASSPAPGREYNEQFF. Full variable domain (rest looked up from reference TRBV7-2 and TRBJ2-1): GAGVSQSPSNKVTEKGKDVELRCDPISGHTALYWYRQSLGQGLEFLIYFQGNSAPDKSGLPSDRFSAERTGGSVSTLTIQRTQQEDSAVYLCASSPAPGREYNEQFFGPGTRLTVL.

This clonotype was recorded at least ten times. The chain combines TRBV7-3 with TRBJ2-6; 10 bases agree with TRBD1. The CDR3 has 14 residues. CDR1 SGHTA and CDR2 FQGTGA come from the germline V gene. The V segment lost 7 bases and the J segment 9 bases; nucleotides outside the gene matches: 6. The CDR3 bases are TGTGCCAGCACCCCGGGACAGGGGAACAACGTCCTGACTTTC. It is translated as CASTPGQGNNVLTF.

Only a few counts were recorded for this clonotype. This chain joins TRBV5-5 and TRBJ2-1, with 8 bases lining up with TRBD2. CDR3 length: 15 residues. CDR1 SGHKS and CDR2 YYEKEE come from the germline V gene (reference sequence). V was clipped by 2 bases and J by 0 bases; unmatched bases: 1. CDR3 in amino acids: CASSFSGNSYNEQFF. CDR3 nucleotide sequence: TGTGCCAGCAGCTTTAGCGGGAACTCCTACAATGAGCAGTTCTTC.

This clonotype was seen only a few times. The rearrangement links TRBV11-1 to TRBJ2-6; possible D gene TRBD1, 6 bases. V was clipped by 4 bases and J by 0 bases, with 19 bases between them. The CDR3 spans 19 residues. Germline-derived CDR1 and CDR2 are SGHAT and FQDESV (reference sequence). CDR3 coding DNA: TGTGCCAGCAGCTCCCCGAGACAGGTATTAAGCTCTGGGGCCAACGTCCTGACTTTC. It codes for CASSSPRQVLSSGANVLTF.

This clonotype has a count of ten or more. This chain connects TRBV27 to TRBJ2-5; tentative D call: TRBD2 (5 bases). Germline CDR1 and CDR2: MNHEY and SMNVEV (reference sequence). V dropped 3 bases and J dropped 1 base, with 9 bases sitting between them. The CDR3 sequence is 14 residues long. The CDR3 protein is CASSFEGLQETQYF. Here the CDR3 DNA reads TGTGCCAGCAGTTTTGAAGGACTCCAAGAGACCCAGTACTTC.

The sample holds many counts of this clonotype. The rearrangement uses TRBV12-3 or TRBV12-4 and TRBJ2-1; TRBD2 agrees at 12 bases. CDR3 length: 14 amino acids. V was clipped by 6 bases and J by 7 bases; unmatched bases: 4. The CDR3 loop reads CASRASGRDNEQFF. The CDR3 nucleotides read TGTGCCAGCAGGGCTAGCGGGAGGGATAATGAGCAGTTCTTC.

The chain links TRBV7-8 to TRBJ1-3; tentative D call: TRBD1 (6 bases). V lost 5 bases, J lost 0 bases, and 14 bases lay in between. The germline CDR1 and CDR2 sequences are SGHVS and FQNEAQ. This CDR3 has 16 amino acids. CDR3 nucleotides: TGTGCCAGCAGCCCGGACAGACTGAGCTCTGGAAACACCATATATTTT. It is translated as CASSPDRLSSGNTIYF.

This clonotype was observed a handful of times. The rearrangement joins TRBV5-5 to TRBJ2-7; D call uncertain. Germline loops: CDR1 SGHKS, CDR2 YYEKEE (reference sequence). The V end was cut by 1 base, the J end by 0 bases, with 11 bases between. The CDR3 spans 15 residues. This CDR3 is CASSLIVGDSYEQYF. In DNA form, the CDR3 reads TGTGCCAGCAGCTTGATAGTTGGCGACTCCTACGAGCAGTACTTC.